The 17 T cell receptor beta chains reported below all come from one sample, sequenced in a study of response to subunit inactivated influenza vaccine. MiXCR was run by TCRdb on the RT-PCR reads, yielding one entry per CDR3 protein. This sample yields almost 600,000 distinct CDR3 sequences, of which about 15% are seen a single time; approximately 12% belongs to the top ten. Sequencing was performed on PBMCs from blood, taken less than 13 days after vaccination. All receptors come from a man aged 50 or older who received an inactivated influenza vaccine.

In its sample, this clonotype was seen a few times. The chain carries TRBV5-5 and TRBJ1-2; possible D gene TRBD1, 5 bases. CDR1 is SGHKS, CDR2 YYEKEE, per germline (reference sequence). V lost 6 bases and J lost 4, with 16 bases in between. This CDR3 is 14 amino acids long. This CDR3 is CASTQEQAIYGYTF. DNA of the CDR3: TGTGCCAGCACCCAAGAACAGGCGATCTATGGCTACACCTTC.

This clonotype was counted a few times. The chain couples TRBV7-2 to TRBJ2-7; 8 nucleotides line up with TRBD2. CDR1 and CDR2 (germline): SGHTA, FQGNSA. The length of the CDR3 is 14 residues. With 4 bases clipped from V and 3 bases from J, the junction kept 5 bases outside the gene matches. CDR3 in DNA: TGTGCCAGCAGCTCGAGCGGGAGTTTCTACGAGCAGTACTTC. It codes for CASSSSGSFYEQYF.

This clonotype was observed a few times. This rearrangement joins TRBV20-1 to TRBJ2-1; 11 bases line up with TRBD2. The CDR3 consists of 15 residues. CDR1 and CDR2 (germline): DFQATT, SNEGSKA (reference sequence). V gave up 6 bases and J gave up 8 bases; unmatched junction bases: 12. CDR3 coding DNA: TGCAGTGCCGAGCCCCTAGCGGGAGGTCTCTATGAGCAGTTCTTC. Protein: CSAEPLAGGLYEQFF.

This clonotype has only a few counts. The chain recombines TRBV9 with TRBJ1-5, with TRBD1 as a possible D gene (5 bases). Germline V lookup: CDR1 SGDLS, CDR2 YYNGEE. The CDR3 has 16 residues. The V end lost 4 bases, the J end lost 0 bases, and 14 bases lay between the germline ends. The CDR3 DNA sequence: TGTGCCAGCAGCCTCGGGACGATCGATAGCAATCAGCCCCAGCATTTT. Its protein is CASSLGTIDSNQPQHF.

V is TRBV30 and J is TRBJ2-7; 7 bases agree with TRBD2. CDR3 length: 14 amino acids. Germline V lookup: CDR1 GTSNPN, CDR2 SVGIG (reference sequence). The J segment lost 2 bases and the V segment lost 6 bases, leaving 10 bases of the junction unmatched. CDR3 coding DNA: TGTGCCTGCCACCTGGGGGGGAGGGCCTACGAGCAGTACTTC. This sequence encodes CACHLGGRAYEQYF.

This clonotype was detected a few times. V gene TRBV4-2 combines with J gene TRBJ1-1; D gene uncertain. Germline V gene data show CDR1 as LGHNA and CDR2 as YNFKEQ. CDR3 length: 15 residues. V was clipped by 1 base and J by 1 base, with 10 bases between them. DNA for the CDR3: TGTGCCAGCAGCCAAGGGATCAGCAGGAACACTGAAGCTTTCTTT. As protein: CASSQGISRNTEAFF.

The chain carries TRBV7-2 and TRBJ2-7; possible D gene TRBD1, 6 bases. Germline V lookup: CDR1 SGHTA, CDR2 FQGNSA. The CDR3 sequence is 14 residues long. V lost 5 bases to trimming and J lost 6 bases, with 17 bases between them. The CDR3 here is CASSPRGQIGEQYF. DNA of the CDR3: TGTGCCAGCAGCCCCAGAGGACAGATTGGCGAGCAGTACTTC.

This clonotype was found a few times. The chain combines TRBV9 with TRBJ2-7, with no clear D. This CDR3 spans 13 amino acids. V shed 5 bases and J shed 3 bases, with 12 bases lying between them. CDR1 and CDR2 from the germline V gene are SGDLS and YYNGEE. The CDR3 reads CASRSQRSYEQYF. CDR3 DNA sequence: TGTGCCAGCAGGTCCCAGAGGAGCTACGAGCAGTACTTC.

V gene TRBV11-1 combines with J gene TRBJ2-7, with 8 bases matching TRBD1. J was trimmed by 2 bases and V by 5 bases; bases with no gene match: 17. Germline V gene lookup returns CDR1 SGHAT and CDR2 FQDESV (reference sequence). CDR3 length: 18 amino acids. The CDR3 nucleotides are TGTGCCAGCAGCCCCTCTTGGATCCGGACAGGGATAACCTACGAGCAGTACTTC. It translates to CASSPSWIRTGITYEQYF.

J is TRBJ2-3 and V is TRBV11-2; TRBD2 aligns across 13 bases. The ends lost 5 bases at V and 5 bases at J; junction bases unmatched: 13. Germline values: CDR1 SGHAT, CDR2 FQNNGV. The CDR3 is 18 residues long. Here the CDR3 DNA reads TGTGCCAGCAGCCAACGACTAGCGGGAGGCGGGTATAGAGATACGCAGTATTTT. Its translation: CASSQRLAGGGYRDTQYF.

This chain links TRBV2 with TRBJ1-1, with D unclear. V was clipped by 4 bases and J by 2 bases, with 14 bases between them. Per germline, CDR1 SNHLY and CDR2 FYNNEI. The CDR3 covers 15 residues. The CDR3 DNA reads as TGTGCCAGCAGTGCTGAGGGCAGAGTAAACACTGAAGCTTTCTTT. Translated, it gives CASSAEGRVNTEAFF.

This clonotype appeared many times. This chain joins TRBV28 and TRBJ2-7, with 7 bases lining up with TRBD2. The J segment lost 10 bases and the V segment lost 5 bases, leaving 11 bases of the junction unmatched. Germline V gene sequence: CDR1 MDHEN, CDR2 SYDVKM. The CDR3 totals 13 residues. The CDR3 sequence: CASSPGLLASQYF. The CDR3 nucleotides read TGTGCCAGCAGTCCAGGACTACTAGCGAGCCAGTACTTC.

The CDR3 spells CATSENGIPKAETQYF. In DNA, the CDR3 is TGTGCCACCAGTGAAAACGGGATCCCTAAAGCGGAGACCCAGTACTTC. The genes are TRBV24-1 and TRBJ2-5, with D maybe TRBD2 (5 bases). This CDR3 region has 16 residues. V lost 4 bases and J lost 5, with 19 bases in between. Per the germline V gene, CDR1 is KGHDR and CDR2 is SFDVKD.

The chain has TRBV5-6 and TRBJ1-1; the D gene is possibly TRBD1 (5 bases). The CDR3 spans 14 residues. Trimming stripped 1 base from V and 4 bases from J, with 11 bases between. CDR1 SGHDT and CDR2 YYEEEE come from the germline V gene. The CDR3 region has the DNA TGTGCCAGCAGCTTGCGAGCAGGGAGCACTGAAGCTTTCTTT. This gives the protein CASSLRAGSTEAFF.

The chain recombines TRBV24-1 with TRBJ2-3; 8 bases fit TRBD1. V dropped 3 bases and J dropped 4; count of bases not matched to a gene: 8. The CDR3 runs to 16 residues. In germline, CDR1 is KGHDR, CDR2 SFDVKD. CDR3 bases: TGTGCCACCAGTGATGTCAGGGGGCGCCTCCCAGATACGCAGTATTTT. Encoded protein: CATSDVRGRLPDTQYF.

The rearrangement joins TRBV20-1 to TRBJ1-1; tentative D call: TRBD1 (5 bases). The germline gives CDR1 DFQATT, CDR2 SNEGSKA (reference sequence). The CDR3 is 16 amino acids. V shed 0 bases and J shed 5 bases, with 19 bases lying between them. The CDR3 DNA reads as TGCAGTGCTAGAGATGAGAGAAAGGGGCAGGGTACTGAAGCTTTCTTT. Its protein product is CSARDERKGQGTEAFF.

V usage is TRBV7-2 and J usage is TRBJ1-1; tentatively, D is TRBD1 (6 bases). The CDR3 covers 13 residues. Trimming took off 4 bases at V and 10 bases at J, with 16 bases between the two ends. Germline V lookup: CDR1 SGHTA, CDR2 FQGNSA. The CDR3 here is CASSSVAAGAAFF. In DNA form, the CDR3 reads TGTGCCAGCAGCTCCGTAGCGGCAGGGGCAGCTTTCTTT.